The source of this T cell receptor (beta chain) is a study of cytomegalovirus exposure and HLA in healthy donors listed by TCRdb under 2017. In the study overall: According to an earlier analysis of 587 of the donors, about 180 million T cells yielded 117 million unique TCR beta sequences and about 300 Gb of sequence data. Around 300 gigabases of sequencing data and approximately 80 million unique TCR sequences were included in an early release covering 550 to 650 HLA-typed donors. Among the approximately 430 genotyped donors, around 81% belonged to the genetic ancestry cluster associated with self-reported Caucasian donors. The study was designed to test whether signatures of past pathogen exposure could be identified by cataloging public T cell receptors. The study used immunosequencing to profile the T cell repertoires of approximately 640 subjects and linked those repertoires to cytomegalovirus serostatus. Besides the first cohort of some 670 subjects, a separate validation cohort made up of some 110 different subjects was used. High-throughput TCR immunosequencing, statistical association of individual TCRs with disease status, and machine learning were combined to predict cytomegalovirus infection status. A later analysis re-examined previously published TCR beta repertoires from about 700 donors and added high-resolution HLA genotyping to investigate patterns of TCR occurrence. Rather than using new phenotypic data, the later analysis identified candidate immune exposures from TCR beta sequences and from how often those sequences occurred across donors. In an earlier analysis of roughly 580 of the donors, high-throughput TCR beta sequencing was used to judge whether each TCR beta V gene segment behaved as functional or pseudogenic. Donor age, sex, ethnicity and CMV serostatus were collected together with the repertoire data. A later genetic analysis took genome-wide SNP genotypes for about three fifths of the roughly 670 donors and used that subset as a discovery cohort. All discovery cohort repertoires had been generated using a single sequencing platform. HLA typing included class I and class II loci at four-digit resolution. The number of typed donors differed by locus: 629-630 for A, B, C, DRB1 and DQB1; about 520 for DQA1; 606 for DPA1; and 400 to 480 for DPB1. Five DR-DQ haplotypes were handled as single units for association and clustering, since linkage in the cohort was strong. Among almost 400 genotyped donors of the cohort, an average of around 240,000 unique TCR beta nucleotide sequences were sequenced per donor, roughly 18% of them non-productive. Beyond this particular receptor, the publication reports: Correlated functional status among segregating V segments might reflect linkage disequilibrium, but an unknown experimental factor could not be ruled out. At a false discovery rate of 0.05, a later analysis linked some 18,000 TCR beta sequences to specific HLA alleles. Roughly uniform sequencing depth across donors was assumed in presence/absence analyses, although this assumption may not hold. In this cohort, only TCR beta chains were sequenced, and detectable features were limited by the absence of alpha or paired-chain data. About 17 rarely observed V segments, including chromosome 9 orphons, were excluded from the earlier analysis of several hundred of the donors because counts were too low. In a later analysis, most CMV-associated TCR beta chains were found to appear HLA-restricted, with HLA associations seemingly driven largely by CMV exposure. A later analysis found that HLA-associated TCR beta chains were more clonally expanded and had lower generation probabilities than equally common non-associated chains. A few of the identified cytomegalovirus-associated TCR beta chains were confirmed in vitro to be specific for cytomegalovirus antigens. When HLA alleles, especially DR and DQ, strongly co-occurred, TCR associations were difficult to assign to individual alleles. The 87-base-pair reads could not distinguish some IMGT-functional V segments, including TRBV6-2 and TRBV6-3, so those segments were excluded. An earlier analysis of several hundred of the donors showed that most TCR beta V segments appeared in productive rearrangements either about 87% or about 30% of the time, which broadly matched IMGT annotations. A further reported finding was that TCR beta sequences accurately predicted the HLA-A and HLA-B alleles for most subjects in the first cohort. While some public TCRs were present in many individuals, most TCR sequences turned up only very rarely across donors. According to a later analysis, TCR association rates differed among HLA loci, with DRB1 alleles showing the most associated TCRs and HLA-C alleles showing the fewest. CMV serostatus was the only immune exposure information available for the cohort. HLA typing was unavailable for some donors at each locus, so association tests used only the typed subset. A cluster of highly shared sequence variants was judged likely to be a technical artifact of the sequencing pipeline. The study gave a list of over 150 TCR beta chains associated with cytomegalovirus. It was suggested by the authors that the approach could potentially be generalized to other disease states and immunological phenotypes. The classifier was reported to diagnose cytomegalovirus status with high specificity and sensitivity in both the original cohort and the validation cohort. According to a later genetic analysis, donors in an Asian-associated ancestry cluster had fewer N-insertions in productive TCRs than the approximately 650-donor mean. Several of the top co-occurrence clusters appeared to be linked to parvovirus B19, influenza, CMV and Epstein-Barr virus, according to a later analysis. An association between a missense DCLRE1C variant and V-gene and J-gene trimming of TCR beta chains was found in a later genetic analysis and replicated in an independent cohort.

Libraries came from the immunoSEQ multiplex PCR assay. The multiplex PCR relied on a mix of 60 forward primers for TCR Vbeta segments and 13 reverse primers for TCR Jbeta segments. A multiplex PCR assay on genomic DNA amplified the CDR3 region of rearranged TCR beta genes. On the Illumina HiSeq System, the amplified TCR beta libraries were sequenced as 87-base-pair reads. The original pipeline was this. A later analysis tallied roughly 80 million unique TCR beta chains across the 610 or so repertoires, and approximately 11 million of those chains were shared by two or more donors. To remove PCR and sequencing errors, raw reads were error-corrected and collapsed into unique sequences using a nearest-neighbor algorithm that merged closely related sequences. CDR3 sequences were aligned to IMGT reference sequences to assign V, D and J gene segments. For a sequence to be retained, a match of at least six nucleotides was required to both a V gene segment and a J gene segment. Rearrangements were called productive when the CDR3 lacked stop codons and stayed in frame with V and J; all others were non-productive. Following IMGT convention, CDR3 was defined as the stretch from the second conserved V-encoded cysteine up to the conserved J-encoded phenylalanine. The earlier analysis of about 570 of the donors excluded any sequence lacking an unambiguous match to a single V gene segment. In an earlier analysis of around 590 of the donors, a V segment was called functional when productive rearrangements were above 56.7%, and segregating when the standard deviation between donors exceeded 5%. A statistical classification framework was built to diagnose cytomegalovirus status from the catalog of TCR beta chain sequences. In a later analysis, V and J genes were assigned by comparing TCR nucleotide sequences against IMGT/GENE-DB human TR gene sequences. Using the TCRdist pipeline, a later analysis assigned CDR3 sequences along with most-parsimonious VDJ recombination scenarios. A later analysis defined each TCR beta chain by its CDR3 amino acid sequence plus V-gene family, and excluded reads lacking a unique V-gene family. In a later analysis, 450 to 600 highly shared, low-generation-probability nucleotide sequences were removed to address suspected cross-contamination and a sequencing artifact. In a later analysis, a clonal expansion index was calculated for each public chain from normalized within-repertoire ranks of inferred template counts. In a later analysis, generation probabilities were computed with a VDJ recombination model fitted to out-of-frame rearrangements, and the resulting probabilities were checked against IGoR. In a later analysis, TCR-TCR, TCR-HLA and TCR-CMV co-occurrence was scored with hypergeometric tests, and a repertoire-size bias correction was applied to TCR pairs. In a later analysis, false discovery rates were estimated by permuting HLA or CMV assignments 20 times. In a later analysis, co-occurring TCRs were grouped using DBSCAN, with TCRdist sequence similarity added in when clustering inside HLA-allele-positive subsets. For co-occurrence clustering, repertoires with fewer than 30,000 or more than 120,000 public chains were excluded, along with four or five repertoires with anomalous nucleotide sharing. TCRdb stores this immuneACCESS table with in-frame sequences only. Part of the clones is absent; in the studies checked, under half of the shortfall reflects unresolved V genes, and no reason is known for the rest. The DNA was the basis for D and trimming; V, J and clone size are from that table. For this sample the table gives around 130,000 clones, of which around 80% were detected only once. The ten largest account for approximately 2.8% of the sample.

The cohort was made up of roughly 670 healthy bone marrow donors. At the time of sampling, every cohort member was nominally healthy, though immune exposures that went unrecorded were likely present. The donor tested CMV seronegative, placing the donor among the 352 seronegative members of the cohort. A peripheral blood sample was provided by each donor, and peripheral blood mononuclear cells were used for TCR beta sequencing. Genomic DNA extraction from the blood cell samples was performed with the Qiagen DNeasy Blood Extraction Kit. V is shortened by 0 bases, J by 0 bases, and the region joining them spans 6 bases. From the germline V gene, CDR1 is LGHNA and CDR2 is YSLEER. The CDR3 numbers 15 residues from cysteine through phenylalanine. Just CDR3 DNA is preserved here, 45 bases in frame from base 1. Note on this clone: This clone's antigen is unknown. No base quality values were provided; no much bigger clone lies one nucleotide off.

The sample taken for sequencing was PBMCs. The chain is assembled from TRBV4-3 and TRBJ1-5; the D gene is not confidently resolved. This clonotype was obtained from a boy between 2 and 15 years old in good health and CMV-seronegative. CDR3 sequence: CASSQDPDSNQPQHF. DNA sequence: TGCGCCAGCAGCCAAGATCCAGATAGCAATCAGCCCCAGCATTTT.